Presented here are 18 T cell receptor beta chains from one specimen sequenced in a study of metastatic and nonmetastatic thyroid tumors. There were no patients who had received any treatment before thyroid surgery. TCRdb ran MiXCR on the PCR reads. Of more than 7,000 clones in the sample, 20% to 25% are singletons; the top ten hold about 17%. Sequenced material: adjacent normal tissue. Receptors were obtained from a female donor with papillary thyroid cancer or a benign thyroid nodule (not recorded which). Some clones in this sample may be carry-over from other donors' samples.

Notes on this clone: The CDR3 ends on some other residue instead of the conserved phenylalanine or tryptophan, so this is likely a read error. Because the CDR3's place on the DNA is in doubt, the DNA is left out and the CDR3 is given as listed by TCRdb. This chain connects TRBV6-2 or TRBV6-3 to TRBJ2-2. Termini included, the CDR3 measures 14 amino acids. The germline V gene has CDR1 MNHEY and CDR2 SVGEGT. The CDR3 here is CASMMAGRSGELLV.

The CDR3 sequence is CASSLGGSLEETQYF. The CDR3 region has the DNA TGTGCCAGCAGCCTTGGCGGCAGTCTAGAAGAGACCCAGTACTTC. The chain carries TRBV5-4 and TRBJ2-5; D is ambiguous. This CDR3 is 15 amino acids long. CDR1 and CDR2 (germline): SGHNT, YYREEE (reference sequence). V lost 4 bases and J 3 bases, leaving 16 bases between the germline ends.

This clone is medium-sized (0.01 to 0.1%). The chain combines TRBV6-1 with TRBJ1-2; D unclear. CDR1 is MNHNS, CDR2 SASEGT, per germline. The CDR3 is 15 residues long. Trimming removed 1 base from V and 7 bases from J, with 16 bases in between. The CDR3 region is CASSEEGWGYSGYTF. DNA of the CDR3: TGTGCCAGCAGTGAAGAGGGTTGGGGTTACAGTGGCTACACCTTC.

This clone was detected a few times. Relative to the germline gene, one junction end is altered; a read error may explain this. The CDR3 is CASSDVGSDEQYF. DNA for the CDR3: TGCGCCAGCAGTGACGTAGGGTCCGACGAACAGTACTTC. The chain recombines TRBV10-2 with TRBJ2-7, with D hard to call. This CDR3 has 13 residues. Germline loops: CDR1 WSHSY, CDR2 SAAADI.

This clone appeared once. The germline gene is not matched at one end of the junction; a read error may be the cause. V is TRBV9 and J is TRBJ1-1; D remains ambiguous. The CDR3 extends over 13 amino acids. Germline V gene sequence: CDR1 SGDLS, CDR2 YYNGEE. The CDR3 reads CASSVDGLPEVFF. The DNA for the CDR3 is TGTGCTAGCAGCGTAGACGGGTTGCCTGAAGTTTTCTTT.

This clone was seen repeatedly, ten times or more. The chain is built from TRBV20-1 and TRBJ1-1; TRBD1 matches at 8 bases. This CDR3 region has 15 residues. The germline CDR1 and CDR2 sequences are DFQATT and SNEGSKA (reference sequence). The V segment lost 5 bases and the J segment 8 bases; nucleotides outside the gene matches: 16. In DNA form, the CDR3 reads TGCAGTGCTGTCCCATCTCGAACAGGGGGACGAGAAGCTTTCTTT. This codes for CSAVPSRTGGREAFF.

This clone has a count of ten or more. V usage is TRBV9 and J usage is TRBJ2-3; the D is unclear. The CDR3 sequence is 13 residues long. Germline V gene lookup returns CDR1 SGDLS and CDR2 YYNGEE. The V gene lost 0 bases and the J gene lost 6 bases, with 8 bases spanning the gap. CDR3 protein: CASSVEPADTQYF. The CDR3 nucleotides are TGTGCCAGCAGCGTAGAGCCAGCTGATACGCAGTATTTT.

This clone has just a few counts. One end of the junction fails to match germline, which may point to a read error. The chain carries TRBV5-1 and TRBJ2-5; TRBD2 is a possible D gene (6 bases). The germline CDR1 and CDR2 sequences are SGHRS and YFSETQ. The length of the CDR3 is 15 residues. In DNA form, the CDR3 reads TGCGCCAGCAGCTTGGTCGAGGCGGGGCAAGAGACGCAGTACTTC. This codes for CASSLVEAGQETQYF.

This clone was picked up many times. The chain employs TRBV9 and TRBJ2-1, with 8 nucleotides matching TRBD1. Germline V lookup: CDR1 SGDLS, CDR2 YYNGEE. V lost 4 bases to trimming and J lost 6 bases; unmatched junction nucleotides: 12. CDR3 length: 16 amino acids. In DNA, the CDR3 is TGTGCCAGCAGCAACTCCCGGGACAGGCCCTCCAATGAGCAGTTCTTC. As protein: CASSNSRDRPSNEQFF.

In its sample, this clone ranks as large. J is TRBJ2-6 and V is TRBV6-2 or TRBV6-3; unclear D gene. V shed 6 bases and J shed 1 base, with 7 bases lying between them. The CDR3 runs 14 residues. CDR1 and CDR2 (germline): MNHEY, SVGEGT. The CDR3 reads CASSRVSGANVLTF. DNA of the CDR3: TGTGCCAGCAGCCGTGTATCTGGGGCCAACGTCCTGACTTTC.

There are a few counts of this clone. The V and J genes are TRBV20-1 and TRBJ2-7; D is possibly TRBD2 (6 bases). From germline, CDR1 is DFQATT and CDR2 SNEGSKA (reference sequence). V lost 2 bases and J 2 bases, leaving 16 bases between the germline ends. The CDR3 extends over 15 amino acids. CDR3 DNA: TGCAGTGCTAGACCCCCTAATGGGAGGACCTACGAGCAGTACTTC. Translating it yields CSARPPNGRTYEQYF.

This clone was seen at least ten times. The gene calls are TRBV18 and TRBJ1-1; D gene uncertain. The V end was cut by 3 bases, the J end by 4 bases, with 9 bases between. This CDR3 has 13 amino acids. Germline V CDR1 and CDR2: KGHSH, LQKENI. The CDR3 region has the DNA TGTGCCAGCTCACCTCCTGTACGCACTGAAGCTTTCTTT. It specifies CASSPPVRTEAFF.

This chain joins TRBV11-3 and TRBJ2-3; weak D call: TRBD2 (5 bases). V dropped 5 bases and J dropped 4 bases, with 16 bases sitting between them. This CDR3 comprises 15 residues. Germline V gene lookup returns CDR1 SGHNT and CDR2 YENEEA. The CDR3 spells CASSPGLTNPDTQYF. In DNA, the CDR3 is TGTGCCAGCAGCCCCGGACTGACAAACCCAGATACGCAGTATTTT.

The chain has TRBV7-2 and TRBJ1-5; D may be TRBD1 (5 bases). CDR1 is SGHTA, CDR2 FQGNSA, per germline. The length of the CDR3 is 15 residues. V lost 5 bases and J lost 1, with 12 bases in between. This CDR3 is CASSQFGGSNQPQHF. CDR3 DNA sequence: TGTGCCAGCAGCCAATTCGGGGGGAGCAATCAGCCCCAGCATTTT.

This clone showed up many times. The CDR3 loop reads CSVVAQGVYGYTF. DNA of the CDR3: TGCAGCGTTGTCGCCCAGGGGGTCTATGGCTACACCTTC. The chain carries TRBV29-1 and TRBJ1-2; 7 nucleotides align to TRBD1. Per the germline V gene, CDR1 is SQVTM and CDR2 is ANQGSEA. CDR3 length equals 13 residues. V gave up 4 bases and J gave up 4 bases; unmatched junction bases: 6.

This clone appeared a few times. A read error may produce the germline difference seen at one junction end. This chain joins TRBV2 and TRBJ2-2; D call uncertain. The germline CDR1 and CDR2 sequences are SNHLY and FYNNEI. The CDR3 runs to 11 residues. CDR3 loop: CASRGAVEPFF. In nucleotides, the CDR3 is TGTGCCAGCAGGGGTGCCGTGGAGCCGTTTTTT.

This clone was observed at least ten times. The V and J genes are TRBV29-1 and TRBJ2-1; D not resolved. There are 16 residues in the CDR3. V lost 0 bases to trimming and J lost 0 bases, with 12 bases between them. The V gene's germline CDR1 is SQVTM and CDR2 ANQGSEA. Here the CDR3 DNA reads TGCAGCGTTGAAGAAGGACCCATTAGCTCCTACAATGAGCAGTTCTTC. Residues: CSVEEGPISSYNEQFF.

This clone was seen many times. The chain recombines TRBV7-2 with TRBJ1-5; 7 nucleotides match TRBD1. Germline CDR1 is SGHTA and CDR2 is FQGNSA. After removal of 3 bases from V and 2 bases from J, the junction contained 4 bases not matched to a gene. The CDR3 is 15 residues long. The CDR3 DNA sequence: TGTGCCAGCAGCTTTTTGACAGGGCGCAATCAGCCCCAGCATTTT. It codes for CASSFLTGRNQPQHF.